A selection of T cell receptor beta chains follows, all from one sample in a study of T-cell reconstitution after alpha-beta-depleted transplantation in children. MiXCR was run by TCRdb on the PCR reads, yielding one entry per CDR3 protein. This table holds around 500,000 distinct CDR3 sequences, about 23% found once. Sequences were derived from PBMCs, mostly from graft donor cells, sampled 360 days after TCRalphabeta/CD19-depleted stem cell transplant. Receptors were obtained from a boy in the first two years of life who had a stem cell transplant for acute myeloid leukemia, so the T cells may come from the graft donor. The conserved cysteine and the conserved F or W are not part of the CDR3 here. Size is stated for part of the rows, as once, few or many counts, or as a class when the clone is expanded.

v_gene | abundance | CDR3aa
TRBV6-1 | - | ASSKTSVAEQF
TRBV20-1 | - | SANPLAGDYNEQF
TRBV20-1 | - | SASPGFFRGRKGQPQH
TRBV12-3/TRBV12-4 | - | ASSSLTSGGDYEQY
TRBV7-2 | few | ASQGTRMAQY
TRBV15 | - | ATSRDRPGQHNQPQH
TRBV20-1 | few | SAREEKETQY
TRBV5-6 | few | ASSPMRWEISTDTQY
TRBV28 | many | ASRIGVRSKNIQY
TRBV12-3/TRBV12-4 | many | ASSSGSGAETQY
TRBV4-2 | many | ASSQGTVYGNTIY
TRBV27 | many | ASSRDREEQF
TRBV7-2 | few | ASSLFLDNEQF
TRBV28 | - | ASSFLKGGIHEQY
TRBV7-9 | - | ASSLLPGTGSYEQY
TRBV7-9 | few | ASSVDPYRDSNQPQH
TRBV12-3/TRBV12-4 | - | ASSFEGYQPQH
TRBV7-2 | many | ASSAAGGEWYGYT
TRBV28 | - | AGTLSNWELF
TRBV12-3/TRBV12-4 | - | ASRGTGGINEQY
TRBV7-8 | - | ASSPAGGERTDTQY
TRBV4-3 | few | ASSPGIWAGGIGANVLT
TRBV6-1 | many | ASRKGPSSYNSPLH
TRBV15 | few | ATSRDPTSNEQF
TRBV10-3 | - | AISATSGGSYEQY
TRBV7-3 | few | ASRDGAGGPFDEQF
TRBV2 | many | ASSEGLAGGQSQY
TRBV20-1 | - | SAIRPGQGLNEAF
TRBV9 | - | ASSVYSGANTGELF
TRBV15 | - | ATSPHQAGAYNEQF
TRBV4-3 | few | ASSQDLRQGKYEQY
TRBV5-1 | - | ASSLDLAGGNREGNTIY